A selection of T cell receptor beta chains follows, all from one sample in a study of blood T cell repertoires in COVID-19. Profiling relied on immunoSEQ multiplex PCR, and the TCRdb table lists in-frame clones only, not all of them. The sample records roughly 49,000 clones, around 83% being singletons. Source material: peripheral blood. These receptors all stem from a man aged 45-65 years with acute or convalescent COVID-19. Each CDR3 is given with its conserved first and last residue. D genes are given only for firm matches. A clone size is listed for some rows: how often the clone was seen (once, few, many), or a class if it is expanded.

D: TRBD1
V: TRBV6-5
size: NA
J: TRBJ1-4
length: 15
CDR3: CASRRGQVTNEKLFF
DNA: TGTGCCAGCAGGCGGGGACAGGTGACTAATGAAAAACTGTTTTTT

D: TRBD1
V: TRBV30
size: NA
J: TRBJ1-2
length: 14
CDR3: CAWSIGQGAYGYTF
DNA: TGTGCCTGGAGTATTGGACAGGGAGCGTATGGCTACACCTTC

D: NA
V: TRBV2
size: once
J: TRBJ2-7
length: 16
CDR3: CASSEDAAGPRYEQYF
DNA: TGTGCCAGCAGTGAAGATGCGGCGGGACCGCGTTACGAGCAGTACTTC

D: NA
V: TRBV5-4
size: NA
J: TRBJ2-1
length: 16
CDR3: CASSSGTTKGGDEQFF
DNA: TGTGCCAGCAGCTCCGGGACTACAAAAGGGGGGGATGAGCAGTTCTTC

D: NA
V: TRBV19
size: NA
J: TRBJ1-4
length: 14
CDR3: CASSAEATNEKLFF
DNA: TGTGCCAGTAGTGCCGAGGCAACTAATGAAAAACTGTTTTTT

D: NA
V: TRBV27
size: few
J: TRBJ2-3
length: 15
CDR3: CASRAPSGSTDTQYF
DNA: TGTGCCAGCAGAGCCCCGAGCGGCAGCACAGATACGCAGTATTTT

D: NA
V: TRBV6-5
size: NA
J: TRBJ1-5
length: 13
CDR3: CASTVYSNQPQHF
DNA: TGTGCCAGCACGGTATATAGCAATCAGCCCCAGCATTTT

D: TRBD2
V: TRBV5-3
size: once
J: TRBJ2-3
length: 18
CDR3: CARSPRTSGGACTDTQYF
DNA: TGTGCCAGAAGCCCTCGGACTAGCGGGGGGGCCTGCACAGATACGCAGTATTTT

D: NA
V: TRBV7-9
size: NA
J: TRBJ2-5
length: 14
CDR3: CASSSNRVWETQYF
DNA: TGTGCCAGCAGCTCCAACAGGGTCTGGGAGACCCAGTACTTC

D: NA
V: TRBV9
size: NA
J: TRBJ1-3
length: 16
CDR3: CASSVDPRGEGNTIYF
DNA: TGTGCCAGCAGCGTAGACCCCAGGGGCGAAGGAAACACCATATATTTT

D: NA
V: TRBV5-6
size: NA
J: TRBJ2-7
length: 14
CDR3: CASSLWPNYYEQYF
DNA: TGTGCCAGCAGCTTGTGGCCCAATTACTACGAGCAGTACTTC

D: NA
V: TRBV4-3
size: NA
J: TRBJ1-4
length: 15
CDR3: CASSQTGLGGEKLFF
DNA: TGCGCCAGCAGCCAAACCGGCCTAGGGGGTGAAAAACTGTTTTTT

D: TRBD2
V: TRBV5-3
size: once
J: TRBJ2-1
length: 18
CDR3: CARSFGTSGGLSYNEQFF
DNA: TGTGCCAGAAGCTTCGGGACTAGCGGGGGGTTATCCTACAATGAGCAGTTCTTC

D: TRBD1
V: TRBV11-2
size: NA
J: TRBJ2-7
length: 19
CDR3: CASSLSGTGGSRSSYEQYF
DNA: TGTGCCAGCAGCTTGTCCGGGACAGGGGGTAGTAGAAGCTCCTACGAGCAGTACTTC

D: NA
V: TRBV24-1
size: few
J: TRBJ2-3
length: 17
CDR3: CATSDSDYKGDTDTQYF
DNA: TGTGCCACCAGTGATTCGGACTACAAGGGTGACACAGATACGCAGTATTTT

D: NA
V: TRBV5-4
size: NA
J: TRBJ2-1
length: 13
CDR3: CASSLGTRNEQFF
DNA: TGTGCCAGCAGCTTGGGTACTAGAAATGAGCAGTTCTTC

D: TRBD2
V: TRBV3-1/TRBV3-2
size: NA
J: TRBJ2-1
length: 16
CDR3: CASSQVAGVPYNEQFF
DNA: TGTGCCAGCAGCCAAGTAGCGGGAGTACCCTACAATGAGCAGTTCTTC

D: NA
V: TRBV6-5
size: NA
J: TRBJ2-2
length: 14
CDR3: CASSYLRNTGELFF
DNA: TGTGCCAGCAGTTACCTGCGGAACACCGGGGAGCTGTTTTTT